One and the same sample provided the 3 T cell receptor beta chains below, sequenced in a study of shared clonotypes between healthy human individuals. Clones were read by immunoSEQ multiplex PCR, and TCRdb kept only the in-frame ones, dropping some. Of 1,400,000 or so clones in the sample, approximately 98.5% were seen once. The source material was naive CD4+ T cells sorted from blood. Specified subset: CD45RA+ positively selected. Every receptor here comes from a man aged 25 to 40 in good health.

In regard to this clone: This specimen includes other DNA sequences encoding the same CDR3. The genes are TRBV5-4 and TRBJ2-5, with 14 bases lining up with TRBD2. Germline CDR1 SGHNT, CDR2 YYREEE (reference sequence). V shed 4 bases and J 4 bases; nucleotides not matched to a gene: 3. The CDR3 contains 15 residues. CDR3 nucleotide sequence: TGTGCCAGCAGCCTAGGACTAGCGGGAGGAGAGACCCAGTACTTC. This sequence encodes CASSLGLAGGETQYF.

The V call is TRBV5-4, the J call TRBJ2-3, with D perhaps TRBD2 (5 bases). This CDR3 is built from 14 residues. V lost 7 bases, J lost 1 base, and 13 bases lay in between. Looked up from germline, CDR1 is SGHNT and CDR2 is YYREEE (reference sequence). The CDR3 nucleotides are TGTGCCAGCCGCGCGGGTAGAGGCACAGATACGCAGTATTTT. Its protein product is CASRAGRGTDTQYF.

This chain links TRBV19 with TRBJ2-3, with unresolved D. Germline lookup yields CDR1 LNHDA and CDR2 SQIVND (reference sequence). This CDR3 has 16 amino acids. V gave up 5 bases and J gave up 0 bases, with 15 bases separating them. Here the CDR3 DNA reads TGTGCCAGTAGTGTCACACATGCACCTAGCACAGATACGCAGTATTTT. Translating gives CASSVTHAPSTDTQYF.